This TCR beta chain was recorded in a study of cytomegalovirus exposure and HLA in healthy donors. PCR involved 60 Vbeta and 13 Jbeta primers. TCRdb's copy holds only in-frame clones and misses some; the assay was immunoSEQ multiplex PCR. The data hold about 110,000 clones, with 60% to 80% observed a single time. Germline V gene data show CDR1 as MNHNS and CDR2 as SASEGT. Between the trimmed V and J ends, which lost 7 bases and 3 bases, there was a span of 15 bases. This CDR3 region has 14 residues. This clone was recorded a few times. Sequences were obtained from PBMCs. The chain combines TRBV6-1 with TRBJ1-2, with D perhaps matching TRBD1 (6 bases). The source of this sequence is a middle-aged woman in good health and CMV-seropositive. This chain's CDR3 is CASTGGGGDYGYTF. In DNA, the CDR3 is TGTGCCAGCACGGGGGGCGGTGGTGACTATGGCTACACCTTC.